The clone carrying this T cell receptor (beta chain) was seen more than once but under ten times. Germline V gives CDR1 SGHTA, CDR2 FQGTGA. The V end lost 5 bases, the J end lost 0 bases, and 9 bases lay between the germline ends. The CDR3 spans 14 residues. Using a J-beta primer mix together with a sample-barcoded 5' primer, a second PCR was run for roughly 6 to 12 cycles. TCRdb itself ran the 5' RACE reads through MiXCR, one entry per CDR3 protein. This table holds 850,000 to 950,000 distinct CDR3 sequences, around 28% found once. The data belong to a study of blood T cells in healthy people across ages.

The TCR sequence derives from a woman older than 75 in good health. Source material: blood. The genes are TRBV7-3 and TRBJ2-3; D not certain. DNA for the CDR3: TGTGCCAGCAGCCCGATGACTAGCACAGATACGCAGTATTTT. Encoded protein: CASSPMTSTDTQYF.